This TCR beta chain was retrieved from a study of vaccination and CD4 T cells after COVID-19. Study at large: For each participant, vaccination comprised two doses of either the BNT162b2 or the mRNA-1273 vaccine. Study results and limitations: Vaccine-specific clones in convalescent patients were spike mono-reactive in 304 of 307 cases.

Treatment of the sample: approximately 9-day PBMC culture with coronavirus spike peptide pools or control peptides (ViraFEST assay). Fresh medium (containing IL-2) replaced half the medium on days 3 and 7. Researchers used the Oncomine TCR Beta short-read assay to sequence DNA from cultured CD4+ T cells. MiXCR, applied by TCRdb to the PCR reads, yields one record per CDR3 protein. Of around 19,000 distinct CDR3 sequences listed, around 50% are singletons. V dropped 5 bases and J dropped 6 bases, with 20 bases sitting between them. This CDR3 is built from 15 residues. Worth noting for this clonotype: Its cognate antigen is unknown.

The sequencing input was CD4+ T cells from blood, cultured in vitro. The J gene is TRBJ2-7, the V gene TRBV12-3 or TRBV12-4; tentative D call: TRBD2 (6 bases). This sequence was found in a human donor who had recovered from COVID-19. Written as DNA, the CDR3 is TGTGCCAGCAGTCCTCTCAGGATCCCGGGGGTCGAGCAGTACTTC. It is translated as CASSPLRIPGVEQYF.